Below, 25 T cell receptor beta chains from the same sample are listed, as sequenced in a study of T cells in tuberculosis. Here immunoSEQ multiplex PCR was the method, and the copy in TCRdb shows in-frame clones only, minus some. This table holds some 28,000 clones, nearly 90% found once. Sample: PBMCs. These receptors came from a donor aged 10-29 years with latent tuberculosis or without tuberculosis infection.

This sequence joins TRBV29-1 and TRBJ2-5; 7 bases fit TRBD1. The V gene's germline CDR1 is SQVTM and CDR2 ANQGSEA. The CDR3 is made up of 13 amino acids. Losses at the gene ends were 2 bases for V and 5 bases for J; bases not matched to a gene: 5. The CDR3 is CSVEKGAGETQYF. The CDR3 DNA reads as TGCAGCGTTGAAAAGGGGGCCGGGGAGACCCAGTACTTC.

This clone was counted between two and nine times. The chain combines TRBV6-6 with TRBJ1-5; TRBD1 aligns across 8 bases. This CDR3 contains 15 residues. Trimming cost V 6 bases and J 7 bases; bases outside gene matches: 11. Germline-derived CDR1 and CDR2 are MNHNY and SVGAGI (reference sequence). CDR3 nucleotides: TGTGCCAGCAGCCTAGGACAGGGCTGGAACCAGCCCCAGCATTTT. It encodes CASSLGQGWNQPQHF.

The chain is built from TRBV21-1 and TRBJ1-2. TRBV21-1 is classified as a pseudogene. The CDR3 sequence is 11 residues long. The CDR3 coding sequence is TGTGCCAGTGATATCGCGAGAGGCTACACCTTC. Residues: CASDIARGYTF.

With respect to this clone: The DNA is left out, because the CDR3 cannot be placed on it with certainty; the CDR3 is given as TCRdb lists it. The chain combines TRBV19 with TRBJ2-5; the table names TRBD1, a call not compared with the DNA. Germline assignment: CDR1 LNHDA and CDR2 SQIVND (reference sequence). Inclusive of both ends, the CDR3 amounts to 15 amino acids. CDR3 sequence reads: CASTSGQGTQETQYF.

The chain links TRBV5-4 to TRBJ2-1; TRBD2 matches at 11 bases. J was trimmed by 11 bases and V by 4 bases; bases with no gene match: 5. Per germline, CDR1 SGHNT and CDR2 YYREEE (reference sequence). The CDR3 has 13 residues. CDR3 bases: TGTGCCAGCAGCCTGAGACTAGCGGGGCAGCAGTTCTTC. It encodes CASSLRLAGQQFF.

This chain joins TRBV19 and TRBJ2-1; the D gene is possibly TRBD2 (6 bases). The CDR3 is made up of 15 amino acids. Germline lookup yields CDR1 LNHDA and CDR2 SQIVND (reference sequence). The V end was cut by 6 bases, the J end by 8 bases, with 20 bases between. This CDR3 reads CASRGGPGYRDEQFF. CDR3 DNA sequence: TGTGCCAGTAGGGGAGGTCCAGGGTATAGGGATGAGCAGTTCTTC.

The genes are TRBV6-5 and TRBJ2-7; tentatively, D is TRBD1 (6 bases). The ends were cut back, 5 bases at V and 3 bases at J, with 11 bases in the middle. The V gene's germline CDR1 is MNHEY and CDR2 SVGAGI. This CDR3 has 13 residues. Here the CDR3 DNA reads TGTGCCAGCAGTCTCTCGGGACACTACGAGCAGTACTTC. Translating it yields CASSLSGHYEQYF.

The chain employs TRBV2 and TRBJ2-3; 7 nucleotides agree with TRBD2. J gave up 2 bases and V 6 bases, and 5 bases lay outside the gene matches. This CDR3 contains 14 residues. CDR1 and CDR2 (germline): SNHLY, FYNNEI. CDR3 DNA: TGTGCCAGCAGGGATGCGGGGGACACAGATACGCAGTATTTT. Translating gives CASRDAGDTDTQYF.

V usage is TRBV18 and J usage is TRBJ2-3; D is ambiguous. V gave up 1 base and J gave up 4 bases, with 6 bases separating them. The CDR3 is 13 amino acids. Germline values: CDR1 KGHSH, CDR2 LQKENI. CDR3 loop: CASSPLVADTQYF. Written as DNA, the CDR3 is TGTGCCAGCTCACCACTCGTCGCAGATACGCAGTATTTT.

In this sample, this clone turned up once. The rearrangement links TRBV6-5 to TRBJ2-3, with 11 bases lining up with TRBD2. The germline V gene encodes CDR1 MNHEY and CDR2 SVGAGI. The CDR3 is 15 amino acids. V lost 6 bases to trimming and J lost 5 bases; unmatched junction nucleotides: 7. CDR3 protein: CASSYSGGALDTQYF. CDR3 coding DNA: TGTGCCAGCAGCTATAGCGGGGGGGCCTTAGATACGCAGTATTTT.

J is TRBJ2-1 and V is TRBV6-4, with a possible D match to TRBD1 (6 bases). The length of the CDR3 is 13 residues. Germline CDR1 MRHNA, CDR2 SNTAGT. Trimming left V 3 bases short and J 6 bases short, with 9 bases between. The CDR3 reads CASSEGALNEQFF. The CDR3 DNA follows: TGTGCCAGCAGTGAGGGGGCTCTCAATGAGCAGTTCTTC.

The chain combines TRBV6-6 with TRBJ2-7, with D possibly being TRBD1 (6 bases). The CDR3 extends over 16 amino acids. Trimming removed 5 bases from V and 1 base from J, with 18 bases in between. Germline CDR1 MNHNY, CDR2 SVGAGI (reference sequence). CDR3 nucleotide sequence: TGTGCCAGCAGTGGGTGGGGACAAAAATCTTCCTACGAGCAGTACTTC. Translation gives CASSGWGQKSSYEQYF.

The chain recombines TRBV6-4 with TRBJ1-1; D remains unclear. CDR1 and CDR2 from the germline V gene are MRHNA and SNTAGT. Trimming stripped 4 bases from V and 1 base from J, with 4 bases between. CDR3 size: 12 residues. CDR3 DNA: TGTGCCAGCAGTGGACAGAACACTGAAGCTTTCTTT. It encodes CASSGQNTEAFF.

The chain couples TRBV28 to TRBJ1-4; no clear D gene. This CDR3 contains 14 residues. Trimming took off 5 bases at V and 0 bases at J, with 7 bases between the two ends. Germline assignment: CDR1 MDHEN and CDR2 SYDVKM. CDR3 protein: CASSPFATNEKLFF. CDR3 nucleotide sequence: TGTGCCAGCAGTCCCTTTGCAACTAATGAAAAACTGTTTTTT.

The rearrangement links TRBV5-3 to TRBJ2-7; D unclear. TRBV5-3 is an open reading frame, and its role is uncertain. CDR3 length: 14 residues. The V end lost 2 bases, the J end lost 2 bases, and 11 bases lay between the germline ends. The CDR3 reads CARSFCGRPYEQYF. CDR3 nucleotide sequence: TGTGCCAGAAGCTTTTGCGGCAGACCCTACGAGCAGTACTTC.

The J gene is TRBJ1-4, the V gene TRBV29-1; 8 bases line up with TRBD1. Trimming took 7 bases from V and 2 from J; bases not matched to a gene: 6. This CDR3 has 14 residues. Germline V gives CDR1 SQVTM, CDR2 ANQGSEA. CDR3 in DNA: TGCAGCGCCGCGGACAGGGTTACTAATGAAAAACTGTTTTTT. It translates to CSAADRVTNEKLFF.

This clone is medium-sized by share. The V and J genes are TRBV6-1 and TRBJ1-6; D is undetermined. The V gene lost 2 bases and the J gene lost 6 bases, with 14 bases spanning the gap. Per the germline V gene, CDR1 is MNHNS and CDR2 is SASEGT. The CDR3 covers 16 residues. CDR3 loop: CASSELEGSLNSPLHF. The CDR3, as DNA: TGTGCCAGCAGTGAATTGGAGGGTTCGCTTAATTCACCCCTCCACTTT.

This rearrangement joins TRBV7-2 to TRBJ2-7, with a weak D call TRBD2 (7 bases). The CDR3 has 15 residues. Germline lookup yields CDR1 SGHTA and CDR2 FQGNSA. Trimming stripped 2 bases from V and 3 bases from J, with 14 bases between. DNA of the CDR3: TGTGCCAGCAGCTTACGCGGGGGCTCCATCTACGAGCAGTACTTC. As protein: CASSLRGGSIYEQYF.

The chain has TRBV29-1 and TRBJ1-5; D unresolved. The CDR3 runs 14 residues. V dropped 0 bases and J dropped 5 bases, with 11 bases sitting between them. The germline V gene has CDR1 SQVTM and CDR2 ANQGSEA. The CDR3, as DNA: TGCAGCGTTGAAGACGGCGGGCCGGATCAGCCCCAGCATTTT. This codes for CSVEDGGPDQPQHF.

The CDR3 coding sequence is TGTGCCAGCAGCGCCGCCCAGGGGAGTAAGAACTACGAGCAGTACTTC. This codes for CASSAAQGSKNYEQYF. The chain recombines TRBV5-7 with TRBJ2-7; TRBD1 is a possible D gene (6 bases). TRBV5-7 is placed among ORFs of uncertain function. The CDR3 contains 16 residues. V was clipped by 4 bases and J by 3 bases, with 20 bases between them.

The chain combines TRBV28 with TRBJ2-7; no definite D call. There are 12 residues in the CDR3. CDR1 and CDR2 (germline): MDHEN, SYDVKM. Trimming cost V 6 bases and J 0 bases, with 6 bases left between them. The CDR3 region has the DNA TGTGCCAGCAGCCCCAGCTCCTACGAGCAGTACTTC. Translating gives CASSPSSYEQYF.

The chain links TRBV28 to TRBJ1-4; D is undetermined. Trimming shortened V by 1 base and J by 6 bases, and 9 bases separated the two germline ends. Germline V gives CDR1 MDHEN, CDR2 SYDVKM. CDR3 length: 14 residues. The CDR3 nucleotides are TGTGCCAGCAGTTTATCCTCCGGGGATGAAAAACTGTTTTTT. Its protein product is CASSLSSGDEKLFF.

V gene TRBV7-9 combines with J gene TRBJ2-3; a possible D gene is TRBD2 (6 bases). Germline V gives CDR1 SEHNR, CDR2 FQNEAQ (reference sequence). The CDR3 covers 13 residues. V lost 3 bases and J lost 6, with 10 bases in between. The CDR3, as DNA: TGTGCCAGCAGCTTGGCGGGACTCGATACGCAGTATTTT. Translation: CASSLAGLDTQYF.

J is TRBJ1-6 and V is TRBV7-8; D gene unclear. Germline CDR1 reads SGHVS; CDR2 reads FQNEAQ. This CDR3 is built from 14 residues. Trimming left V 5 bases short and J 7 bases short, with 12 bases between. The CDR3 reads CASSPGSLNSPLHF. DNA for the CDR3: TGTGCCAGCAGCCCCGGGTCCCTAAATTCACCCCTCCACTTT.

The chain has TRBV7-9 and TRBJ2-5; 7 nucleotides align to TRBD2. Trimming at V came to 0 bases and at J to 5 bases, leaving 6 bases not matched to a gene. Germline values: CDR1 SEHNR, CDR2 FQNEAQ (reference sequence). The CDR3 is made up of 15 amino acids. The CDR3: CASSLAETSHETQYF. Written as DNA, the CDR3 is TGTGCCAGCAGCTTAGCGGAGACTAGCCACGAGACCCAGTACTTC.